Listed below are T cell receptor beta chains from one sample, sequenced in a study of PD-1 blockade in classical Hodgkin lymphoma. Profiling relied on immunoSEQ multiplex PCR, and the TCRdb table lists in-frame clones only, not all of them. The sample has over 80,000 clones; over 85% are singletons. The starting material was peripheral blood mononuclear cells (PBMCs), obtained at baseline. The receptors derive from a human donor with classical Hodgkin lymphoma. The CDR3 runs from the conserved cysteine through the conserved F or W. The D gene is left open where the match is weak.

D: TRBD2
V: TRBV27
CDR3: CASSPGTSGLGPRGTQYF

D: -
V: TRBV5-1
CDR3: CASSLDSQETQYF

D: TRBD2
V: TRBV11-2
CDR3: CASSLDLASGSVYNEQFF

D: TRBD1
V: TRBV27
CDR3: CASRSTGAGEQYF

D: TRBD1
V: TRBV15
CDR3: CATSSRDSSGNTIYF

D: -
V: TRBV6-1
CDR3: CASILRFSNQPQHF

D: TRBD1
V: TRBV5-1
CDR3: CASSLVGGAQYEQYF

D: TRBD1
V: TRBV29-1
CDR3: CSVNPGTGGRDEQYF

D: TRBD2
V: TRBV11-3
CDR3: CASSFTGLAGEVEQFF

D: -
V: TRBV29-1
CDR3: CSVRGNVDQPQHF

D: -
V: TRBV18
CDR3: CASSGSLGSTEAFF

D: -
V: TRBV29-1
CDR3: CSVVGPEDEQYF

D: -
V: TRBV5-1
CDR3: CASSLGLSRVYGYTF

D: -
V: TRBV28
CDR3: CASSFSLIVVSGQQYF

D: -
V: TRBV6-6
CDR3: CASRTRGGHSNTEAFF

D: -
V: TRBV7-8
CDR3: CASSSYTTMSSYNEQFF

D: -
V: TRBV29-1
CDR3: CSVGTLYGYTF